The entry below gives a single T cell receptor beta chain sequence along with its context. Its antigen is not known. Assay used: immunoSEQ multiplex PCR; TCRdb lists only in-frame clones, some missing. This table holds approximately 50,000 clones, 50% to 70% found once. CDR3 size: 12 residues. Germline V gene data show CDR1 as GTSNPN and CDR2 as SVGIG (reference sequence). V dropped 2 bases and J dropped 3 bases, with 8 bases sitting between them. The data were obtained in a study of cytotoxic CD8 clonotypes in ibrutinib-treated CLL. Study-wide results and limits: Clonality was elevated at ibrutinib response and had returned toward baseline at progression.

V gene TRBV30 combines with J gene TRBJ2-7; D remains ambiguous. The sample in question was PBMCs, obtained at disease progression, from a patient treated with ibrutinib. This sequence originates from a human donor with chronic lymphocytic leukemia. CDR3 bases: TGTGCCTGGAGTTTACGAGACTACGAGCAGTACTTC. Amino acids: CAWSLRDYEQYF.